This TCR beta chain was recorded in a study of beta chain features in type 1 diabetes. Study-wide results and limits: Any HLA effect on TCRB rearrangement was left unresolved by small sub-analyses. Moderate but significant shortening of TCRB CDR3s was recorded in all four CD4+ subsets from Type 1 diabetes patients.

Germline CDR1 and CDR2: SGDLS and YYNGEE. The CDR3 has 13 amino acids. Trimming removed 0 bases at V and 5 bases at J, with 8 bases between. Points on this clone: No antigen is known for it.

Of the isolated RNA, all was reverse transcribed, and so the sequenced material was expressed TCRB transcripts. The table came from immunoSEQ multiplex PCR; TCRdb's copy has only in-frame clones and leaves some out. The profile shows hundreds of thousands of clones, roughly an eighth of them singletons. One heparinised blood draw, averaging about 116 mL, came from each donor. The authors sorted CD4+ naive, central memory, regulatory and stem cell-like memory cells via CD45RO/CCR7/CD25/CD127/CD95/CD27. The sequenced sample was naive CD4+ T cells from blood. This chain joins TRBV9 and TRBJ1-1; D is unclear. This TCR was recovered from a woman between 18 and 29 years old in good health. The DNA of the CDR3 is TGTGCCAGCAGCGTAGGTCCTGGGACTGAAGCTTTCTTT. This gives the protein CASSVGPGTEAFF. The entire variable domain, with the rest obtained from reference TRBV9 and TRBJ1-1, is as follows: DSGVTQTPKHLITATGQRVTLRCSPRSGDLSVYWYQQSLDQGLQFLIQYYNGEERAKGNILERFSAQQFPDLHSELNLSSLELGDSALYFCASSVGPGTEAFFGQGTRLTVV.